These 21 T cell receptor beta chains share one sample of origin, sequenced in a study of cytomegalovirus exposure and HLA in healthy donors. With 60 Vbeta and 13 Jbeta primers, the PCR was carried out. The protocol was immunoSEQ multiplex PCR, while the TCRdb copy is restricted to in-frame clones and leaves out a portion. The sample lists some 120,000 clones, around 80% occurring once. Sequencing was done on a sample of PBMCs. The receptors shown here come from a woman aged 45 to 65 in good health and CMV-seropositive.

V is TRBV5-1 and J is TRBJ2-5, with 8 bases matching TRBD2. J lost 1 base, V lost 5 bases, and 7 bases had no gene match. The CDR3 runs to 15 residues. Germline V gene lookup returns CDR1 SGHRS and CDR2 YFSETQ. This CDR3 reads CASSMSGRGQETQYF. CDR3 DNA sequence: TGCGCCAGCAGTATGAGCGGGAGAGGCCAAGAGACCCAGTACTTC. Full variable domain (missing parts from reference TRBV5-1 and TRBJ2-5): KAGVTQTPRYLIKTRGQQVTLSCSPISGHRSVSWYQQTPGQGLQFLFEYFSETQRNKGNFPGRFSGRQFSNSRSEMNVSTLELGDSALYLCASSMSGRGQETQYFGPGTRLLVL.

The genes are TRBV6-5 and TRBJ2-2, with TRBD2 matching over 11 bases. The trim removed 7 bases at V and 7 bases at J, leaving 8 bases unmatched. This CDR3 has 15 residues. Germline CDR1 MNHEY, CDR2 SVGAGI. CDR3 residues: CASTGLAGGYGELFF. The CDR3 region has the DNA TGTGCCAGCACGGGGCTAGCGGGAGGTTACGGGGAGCTGTTTTTT.

As concerns this clone: This same CDR3 is encoded by further DNA sequences in the sample. This chain joins TRBV7-6 and TRBJ1-3; possibly TRBD1 for D (6 bases). Germline lookup yields CDR1 SGHVS and CDR2 FNYEAQ. Trimming removed 4 bases at V and 3 bases at J, with 13 bases between. The CDR3 covers 15 residues. This CDR3 reads CASSSVTGGGNTIYF. DNA of the CDR3: TGTGCCAGCAGCTCAGTGACAGGAGGTGGAAACACCATATATTTT.

The chain's CDR3 is CASSLRAGTGYNEQFF. For the CDR3, the DNA is TGTGCCAGCAGCTTAAGGGCCGGGACAGGCTACAATGAGCAGTTCTTC. The chain joins TRBV7-3 to TRBJ2-1, with 8 bases lining up with TRBD1. CDR1 SGHTA and CDR2 FQGTGA come from the germline V gene. Losses at the gene ends were 1 base for V and 3 bases for J; bases not matched to a gene: 5. This CDR3 region has 16 residues.

V and J are TRBV18 and TRBJ2-1; 11 nucleotides line up with TRBD2. With V trimmed by 1 base and J by 9 bases, 5 bases remained unmatched. The CDR3 length is 15 residues. Germline V lookup: CDR1 KGHSH, CDR2 LQKENI. In DNA, the CDR3 is TGTGCCAGCTCACCACGGCTAGCGGGGGGATCTGAGCAGTTCTTC. It yields the protein CASSPRLAGGSEQFF.

The chain combines TRBV7-8 with TRBJ2-7; 7 bases are a match to TRBD2. After removal of 5 bases from V and 2 bases from J, the junction contained 6 bases not matched to a gene. The CDR3 is 14 residues long. The V gene's germline CDR1 is SGHVS and CDR2 FQNEAQ. This chain's CDR3 is CASSLLAAAYEQYF. Here the CDR3 DNA reads TGTGCCAGCAGCCTGCTAGCGGCAGCCTACGAGCAGTACTTC.

This clone has a handful of counts. The J gene is TRBJ2-3, the V gene TRBV5-6, with D unresolved. Trimming removed 4 bases at V and 5 bases at J, with 8 bases between. The CDR3 totals 12 residues. Germline loops: CDR1 SGHDT, CDR2 YYEEEE. The CDR3 reads CASSKRGDTQYF. Here the CDR3 DNA reads TGTGCCAGCAGCAAGCGAGGAGATACGCAGTATTTT.

This clone has more than one count but fewer than ten. The chain uses TRBV6-4 and TRBJ1-1; D is unresolved. The V gene's germline CDR1 is MRHNA and CDR2 SNTAGT. V was pared by 3 bases and J by 0 bases, with 11 bases between. The CDR3 sequence is 15 residues long. Written as DNA, the CDR3 is TGTGCCAGCAGTGAAACAGCTTTCATGAACACTGAAGCTTTCTTT. It codes for CASSETAFMNTEAFF.

The chain links TRBV11-2 to TRBJ2-7; 9 bases match TRBD2. CDR1 is SGHAT, CDR2 FQNNGV, per germline. This CDR3 is 14 amino acids long. J lost 6 bases, V lost 4 bases, and 7 bases had no gene match. The CDR3 DNA reads as TGTGCCAGCAGCTCGCTAGCGGGGCCTTTCGAGCAGTACTTC. It encodes CASSSLAGPFEQYF.

The V and J genes are TRBV6-5 and TRBJ2-7; D remains unclear. The CDR3 loop spans 13 amino acids. CDR1 is MNHEY, CDR2 SVGAGI, per germline. The germline V and J ends were trimmed by 7 bases and 5 bases, with 15 bases remaining between them. In nucleotides, the CDR3 is TGTGCCAGCAAAAAACGGGTCCTACACGAGCAGTACTTC. Its translation is CASKKRVLHEQYF.

The CDR3 region is CASSPGQGIIEQYF. The CDR3 DNA sequence: TGTGCCAGCTCACCAGGACAGGGGATCATCGAGCAGTACTTC. This rearrangement joins TRBV18 to TRBJ2-7; 9 bases line up with TRBD1. V gave up 2 bases and J gave up 6 bases; unmatched junction bases: 5. The germline gives CDR1 KGHSH, CDR2 LQKENI. The CDR3 is 14 residues long.

This clone came up once. The J gene is TRBJ2-3, the V gene TRBV7-2; TRBD2 matches at 7 bases. CDR3 length: 14 amino acids. V was pared by 5 bases and J by 5 bases, with 7 bases of the junction left unmatched. Germline lookup yields CDR1 SGHTA and CDR2 FQGNSA. DNA for the CDR3: TGTGCCAGCAGCGCTACTAGCGTGAAAGATACGCAGTATTTT. Translation: CASSATSVKDTQYF.

This clone was observed a handful of times. The rearrangement uses TRBV4-2 and TRBJ1-3; 9 bases line up with TRBD1. V gave up 4 bases and J gave up 1 base; unmatched junction bases: 14. The germline gives CDR1 LGHNA, CDR2 YNFKEQ. The CDR3 runs to 19 residues. DNA of the CDR3: TGTGCCAGCAGCCCCTGGGGGACAGGGAGGCTGAATTCTGGAAACACCATATATTTT. Its translation is CASSPWGTGRLNSGNTIYF.

V gene TRBV7-2 combines with J gene TRBJ2-7; D possibly corresponds to TRBD1 (6 bases). Germline assignment: CDR1 SGHTA and CDR2 FQGNSA. Trimming pared 4 bases from V and 7 bases from J, leaving 14 bases between. The CDR3 is made up of 13 amino acids. The CDR3 region is CASSSRGAREQYF. CDR3 in DNA: TGTGCCAGCAGCTCCAGGGGAGCCCGGGAGCAGTACTTC.

This sequence joins TRBV30 and TRBJ2-5; D remains unclear. The CDR3 has 13 residues. Germline lookup yields CDR1 GTSNPN and CDR2 SVGIG (reference sequence). V dropped 0 bases and J dropped 4 bases, with 9 bases sitting between them. DNA of the CDR3: TGTGCCTGGAGTGTACTTGCAGGAGAGACCCAGTACTTC. Its protein is CAWSVLAGETQYF. The entire variable domain, with the rest obtained from reference TRBV30 and TRBJ2-5, is as follows: SQTIHQWPATLVQPVGSPLSLECTVEGTSNPNLYWYRQAAGRGLQLLFYSVGIGQISSEVPQNLSASRPQDRQFILSSKKLLLSDSGFYLCAWSVLAGETQYFGPGTRLLVL.

The chain joins TRBV27 to TRBJ2-6, with D tentatively TRBD1 (6 bases). CDR3 length: 17 amino acids. Per germline, CDR1 MNHEY and CDR2 SMNVEV (reference sequence). V lost 6 bases and J lost 0, with 15 bases in between. In DNA, the CDR3 is TGTGCCAGCAGGGGACAAGCTTTTAGCTCTGGGGCCAACGTCCTGACTTTC. Protein: CASRGQAFSSGANVLTF.

Details on this clone: At one end, the junction sequence differs from germline, possibly due to a read error. The rearrangement joins TRBV29-1 to TRBJ1-2; D perhaps matches TRBD1 (5 bases). Germline V gene lookup returns CDR1 SQVTM and CDR2 ANQGSEA. The CDR3 is made up of 12 amino acids. CDR3 DNA sequence: TGCAGCGTTGGGGGCCCCGGATTATTGAGAGCCTTC. Translating it yields CSVGGPGLLRAF.

The V and J genes are TRBV19 and TRBJ2-6; tentatively, D is TRBD1 (6 bases). This CDR3 has 15 residues. Per the germline V gene, CDR1 is LNHDA and CDR2 is SQIVND (reference sequence). V lost 7 bases to trimming and J lost 0 bases, with 10 bases between them. This CDR3 is CASIDRYSGANVLTF. CDR3 in DNA: TGTGCCAGTATTGACAGGTACTCTGGGGCCAACGTCCTGACTTTC.

The rearrangement links TRBV5-1 to TRBJ2-1, with 7 bases identical to TRBD2. The CDR3 is made up of 14 amino acids. V was clipped by 0 bases and J by 8 bases; unmatched bases: 5. CDR1 is SGHRS and CDR2 is YFSETQ in the germline V gene. In DNA, the CDR3 is TGCGCCAGCAGCTTGGTGGCGGGAGAGGATGAGCAGTTCTTC. Translation: CASSLVAGEDEQFF.

V usage is TRBV19 and J usage is TRBJ1-2; D possibly corresponds to TRBD1 (5 bases). CDR1 LNHDA and CDR2 SQIVND come from the germline V gene (reference sequence). This CDR3 spans 15 amino acids. Trimming cost V 5 bases and J 4 bases, with 17 bases left between them. The CDR3: CASSYGGATAYGYTF. Here the CDR3 DNA reads TGTGCCAGTAGTTACGGCGGGGCGACAGCCTATGGCTACACCTTC.

V usage is TRBV29-1 and J usage is TRBJ1-1; unclear D gene. This CDR3 is 12 amino acids long. Trimming removed 7 bases at V and 3 bases at J, with 12 bases between. Germline loops: CDR1 SQVTM, CDR2 ANQGSEA. The CDR3 coding sequence is TGCAGCGCCAATGAGAGGGACACTGAAGCTTTCTTT. Protein product: CSANERDTEAFF.